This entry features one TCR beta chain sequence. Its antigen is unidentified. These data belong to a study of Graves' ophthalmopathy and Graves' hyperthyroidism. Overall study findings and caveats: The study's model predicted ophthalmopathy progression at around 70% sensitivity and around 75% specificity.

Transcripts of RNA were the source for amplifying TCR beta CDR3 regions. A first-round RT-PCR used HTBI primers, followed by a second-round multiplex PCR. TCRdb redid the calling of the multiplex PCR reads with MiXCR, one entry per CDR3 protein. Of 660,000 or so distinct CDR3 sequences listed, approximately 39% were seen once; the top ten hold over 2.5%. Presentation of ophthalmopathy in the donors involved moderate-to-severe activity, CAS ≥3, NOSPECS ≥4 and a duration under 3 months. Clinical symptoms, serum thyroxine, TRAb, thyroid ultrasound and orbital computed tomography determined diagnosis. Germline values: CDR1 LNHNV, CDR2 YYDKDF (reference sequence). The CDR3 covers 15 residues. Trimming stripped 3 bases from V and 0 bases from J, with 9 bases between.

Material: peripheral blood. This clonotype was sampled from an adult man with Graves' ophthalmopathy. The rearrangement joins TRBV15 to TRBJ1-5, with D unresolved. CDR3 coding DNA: TGTGCCACCAGCAGCCAAGTGGCTAGCAATCAGCCCCAGCATTTT. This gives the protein CATSSQVASNQPQHF.